Sequencing of this T cell receptor beta chain was carried out in a study of T cells in Graves' hyperthyroidism and ophthalmopathy. It was 10 ml of fresh peripheral blood that supplied the PBMCs. Looked up from germline, CDR1 is MNHEY and CDR2 is SVGEGT. The V segment lost 4 bases and the J segment 3 bases; nucleotides outside the gene matches: 8. The CDR3 consists of 16 residues. There are a few counts of this clonotype. Its specificity is not known. TCR beta CDR3 sequences were amplified from RNA transcripts. First-round RT-PCR with HTBI primers amplified the TCR CDR3 region. TCRdb reanalysed the multiplex PCR reads using MiXCR and keeps one entry per CDR3 protein. The repertoire holds about 640,000 distinct CDR3 sequences, less than 25% seen once, with around a third in the top ten. Findings and caveats of the study: The model identified upcoming ophthalmopathy a median 6.5 months ahead of onset.

This clonotype was obtained from a young man with Graves' ophthalmopathy. The rearrangement joins TRBV6-2 or TRBV6-3 to TRBJ1-5, with 8 bases identical to TRBD1. The sample comprised blood. The CDR3 loop reads CASSSPQGAPNQPQHF. For the CDR3, the DNA is TGTGCCAGCAGTTCTCCCCAGGGGGCCCCCAATCAGCCCCAGCATTTT.